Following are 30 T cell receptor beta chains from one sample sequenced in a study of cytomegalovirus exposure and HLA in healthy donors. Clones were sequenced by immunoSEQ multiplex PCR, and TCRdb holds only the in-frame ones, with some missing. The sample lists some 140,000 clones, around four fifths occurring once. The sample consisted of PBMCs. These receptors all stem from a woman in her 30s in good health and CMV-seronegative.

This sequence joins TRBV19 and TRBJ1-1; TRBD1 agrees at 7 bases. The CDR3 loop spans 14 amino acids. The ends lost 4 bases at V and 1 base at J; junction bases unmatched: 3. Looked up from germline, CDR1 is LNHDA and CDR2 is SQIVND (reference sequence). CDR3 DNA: TGTGCCAGTAGTAGGGGGACAGAGAACACTGAAGCTTTCTTT. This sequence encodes CASSRGTENTEAFF.

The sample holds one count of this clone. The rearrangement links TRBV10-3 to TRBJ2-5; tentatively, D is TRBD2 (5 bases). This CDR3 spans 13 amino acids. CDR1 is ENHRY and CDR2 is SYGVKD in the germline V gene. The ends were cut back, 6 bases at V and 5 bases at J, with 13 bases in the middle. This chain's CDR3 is CAIRTPGGETQYF. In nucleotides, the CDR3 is TGTGCCATCAGGACTCCCGGCGGGGAGACCCAGTACTTC.

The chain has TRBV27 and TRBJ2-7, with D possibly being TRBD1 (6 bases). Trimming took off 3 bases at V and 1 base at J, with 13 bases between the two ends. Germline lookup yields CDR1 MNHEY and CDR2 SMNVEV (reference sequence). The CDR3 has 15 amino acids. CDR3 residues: CASSFARGFSYEQYF. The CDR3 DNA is TGTGCCAGCAGTTTTGCCAGGGGATTTTCCTACGAGCAGTACTTC.

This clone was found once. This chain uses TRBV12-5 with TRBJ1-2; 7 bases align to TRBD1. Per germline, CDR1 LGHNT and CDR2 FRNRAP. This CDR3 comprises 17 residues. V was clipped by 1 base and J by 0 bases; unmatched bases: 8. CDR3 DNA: TGTGCTAGTGGTTTGGGGGGGGACGGGACAGCTAACTATGGCTACACCTTC. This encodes CASGLGGDGTANYGYTF.

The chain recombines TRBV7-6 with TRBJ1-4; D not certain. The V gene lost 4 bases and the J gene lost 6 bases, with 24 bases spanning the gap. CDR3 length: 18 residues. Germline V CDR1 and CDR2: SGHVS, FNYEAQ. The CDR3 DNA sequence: TGTGCCAGCAGCTCCAGACATTCGTGGGCTGATGATTATGAAAAACTGTTTTTT. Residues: CASSSRHSWADDYEKLFF.

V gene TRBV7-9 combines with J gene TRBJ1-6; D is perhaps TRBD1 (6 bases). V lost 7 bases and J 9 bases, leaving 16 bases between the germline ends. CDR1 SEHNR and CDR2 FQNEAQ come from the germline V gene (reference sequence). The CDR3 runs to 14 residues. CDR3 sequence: CASTLLGGLSPLHF. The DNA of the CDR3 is TGTGCCAGCACCCTCCTGGGGGGGCTTTCACCCCTCCACTTT.

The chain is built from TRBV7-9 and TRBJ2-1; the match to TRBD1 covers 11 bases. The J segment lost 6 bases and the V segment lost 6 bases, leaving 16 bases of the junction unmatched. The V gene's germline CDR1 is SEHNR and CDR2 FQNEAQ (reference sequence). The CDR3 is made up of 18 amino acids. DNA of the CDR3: TGTGCCAGCAGTAGGGGGACAGGGGGTGTCGGGGGCGGCAATGAGCAGTTCTTC. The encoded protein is CASSRGTGGVGGGNEQFF.

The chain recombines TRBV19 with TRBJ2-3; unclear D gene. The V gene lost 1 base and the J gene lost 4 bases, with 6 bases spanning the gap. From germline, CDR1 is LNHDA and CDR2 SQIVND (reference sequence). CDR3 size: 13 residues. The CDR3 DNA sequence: TGTGCCAGTAGTATAGGGGCGTCAGATACGCAGTATTTT. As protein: CASSIGASDTQYF.

CDR3 sequence (DNA): TGTGCCAGCAGTTCCACACGGGAGTCCTATGGCTACACCTTC. The encoded protein is CASSSTRESYGYTF. The chain uses TRBV28 and TRBJ1-2, with unresolved D. Trimming removed 4 bases at V and 4 bases at J, with 13 bases between. CDR3 length: 14 residues. CDR1 MDHEN and CDR2 SYDVKM come from the germline V gene.

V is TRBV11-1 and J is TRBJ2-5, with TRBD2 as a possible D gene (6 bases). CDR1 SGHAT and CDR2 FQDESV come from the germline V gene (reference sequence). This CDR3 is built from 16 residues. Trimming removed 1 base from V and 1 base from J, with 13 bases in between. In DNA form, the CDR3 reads TGTGCCAGCAGCTTAGTCTCCGGGGGTGTCCAAGAGACCCAGTACTTC. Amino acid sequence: CASSLVSGGVQETQYF.

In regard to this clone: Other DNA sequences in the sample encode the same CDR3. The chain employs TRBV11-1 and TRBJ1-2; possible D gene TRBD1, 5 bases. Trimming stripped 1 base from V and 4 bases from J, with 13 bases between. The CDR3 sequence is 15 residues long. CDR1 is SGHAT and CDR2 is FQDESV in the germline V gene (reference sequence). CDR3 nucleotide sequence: TGTGCCAGCAGCTTAGAAGGGCTCGGGGGCTATGGCTACACCTTC. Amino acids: CASSLEGLGGYGYTF.

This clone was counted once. CDR3 DNA: TGTGCCGCCGACCTGGGGAGCGGCGGGGAGCTGTTTTTT. As protein: CAADLGSGGELFF. The chain joins TRBV30 to TRBJ2-2, with TRBD2 as a possible D gene (5 bases). The CDR3 length is 13 residues. CDR1 is GTSNPN and CDR2 is SVGIG in the germline V gene (reference sequence). V gave up 8 bases and J gave up 7 bases, with 17 bases separating them.

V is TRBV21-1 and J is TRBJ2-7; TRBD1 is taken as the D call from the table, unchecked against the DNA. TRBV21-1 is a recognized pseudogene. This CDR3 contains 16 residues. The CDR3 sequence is CASSKEPGGAKFEQYF. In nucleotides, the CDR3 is TGTGCCAGCAGCAAAGAACCAGGGGGCGCGAAGTTTGAGCAGTACTTC.

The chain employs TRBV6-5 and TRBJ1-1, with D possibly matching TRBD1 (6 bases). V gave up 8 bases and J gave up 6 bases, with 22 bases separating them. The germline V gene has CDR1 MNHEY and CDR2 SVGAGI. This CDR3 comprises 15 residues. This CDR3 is CASLSRRGTQAEAFF. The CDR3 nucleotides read TGTGCCAGCCTCTCAAGACGAGGGACACAGGCTGAAGCTTTCTTT.

The CDR3 bases are TGTGCCAGCAGGGGACTAGCGGGGCGGAGATTCACAGATACGCAGTATTTT. Its protein is CASRGLAGRRFTDTQYF. The chain uses TRBV6-4 and TRBJ2-3; the match to TRBD2 covers 13 bases. CDR3 size: 17 residues. Germline V gene sequence: CDR1 MRHNA, CDR2 SNTAGT. The trim removed 6 bases at V and 2 bases at J, leaving 8 bases unmatched.

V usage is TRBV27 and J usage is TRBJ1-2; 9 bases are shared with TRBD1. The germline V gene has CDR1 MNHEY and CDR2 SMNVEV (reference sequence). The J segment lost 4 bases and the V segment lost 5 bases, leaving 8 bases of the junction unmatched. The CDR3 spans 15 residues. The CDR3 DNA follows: TGTGCCAGCAGTCAACCGGGACAGGGTTTCTATGGCTACACCTTC. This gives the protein CASSQPGQGFYGYTF.

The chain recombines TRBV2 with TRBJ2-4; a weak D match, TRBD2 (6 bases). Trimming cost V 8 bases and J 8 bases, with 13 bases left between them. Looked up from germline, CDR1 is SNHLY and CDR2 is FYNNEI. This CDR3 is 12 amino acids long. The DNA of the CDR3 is TGTGCCAGCCGTGGACTAAACTACATTCAGTACTTC. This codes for CASRGLNYIQYF.

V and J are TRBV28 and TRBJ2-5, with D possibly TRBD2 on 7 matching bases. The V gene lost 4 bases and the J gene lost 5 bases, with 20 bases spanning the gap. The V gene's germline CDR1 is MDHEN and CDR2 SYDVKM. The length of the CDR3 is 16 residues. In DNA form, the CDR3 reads TGTGCCAGCAGTTCCCCCCGGGGGGCGATGGTGGAGACCCAGTACTTC. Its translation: CASSSPRGAMVETQYF.

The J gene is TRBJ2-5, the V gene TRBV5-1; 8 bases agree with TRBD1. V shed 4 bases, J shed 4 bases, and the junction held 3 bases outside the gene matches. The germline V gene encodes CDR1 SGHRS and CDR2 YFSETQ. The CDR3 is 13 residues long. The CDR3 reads CASSTGQVETQYF. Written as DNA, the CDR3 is TGCGCCAGCAGCACGGGACAGGTAGAGACCCAGTACTTC.

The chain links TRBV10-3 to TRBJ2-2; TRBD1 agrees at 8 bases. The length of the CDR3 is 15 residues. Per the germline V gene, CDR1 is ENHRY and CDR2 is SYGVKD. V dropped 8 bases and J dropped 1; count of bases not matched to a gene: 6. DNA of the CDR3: TGTGCCATCGGGTCAGGACAGGGGAACACCGGGGAGCTGTTTTTT. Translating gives CAIGSGQGNTGELFF.

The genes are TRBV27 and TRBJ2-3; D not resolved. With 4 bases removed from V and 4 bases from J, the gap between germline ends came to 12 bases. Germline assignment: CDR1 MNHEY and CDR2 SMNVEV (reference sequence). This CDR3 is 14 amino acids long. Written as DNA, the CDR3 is TGTGCCAGCAGTTCCCTCCTATTCGCAGATACGCAGTATTTT. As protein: CASSSLLFADTQYF.

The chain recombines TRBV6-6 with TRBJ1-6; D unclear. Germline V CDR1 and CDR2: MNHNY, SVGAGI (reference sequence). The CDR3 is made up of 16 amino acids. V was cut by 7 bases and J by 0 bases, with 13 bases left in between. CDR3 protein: CASTPGPSSYNSPLHF. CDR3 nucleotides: TGTGCCAGCACCCCCGGTCCGAGCTCCTATAATTCACCCCTCCACTTT.

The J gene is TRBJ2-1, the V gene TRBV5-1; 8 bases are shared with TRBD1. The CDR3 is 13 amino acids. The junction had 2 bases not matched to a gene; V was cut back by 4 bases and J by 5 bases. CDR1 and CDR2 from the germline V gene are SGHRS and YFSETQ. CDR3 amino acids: CASSRTGNNEQFF. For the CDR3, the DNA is TGCGCCAGCAGCCGGACAGGGAACAATGAGCAGTTCTTC.

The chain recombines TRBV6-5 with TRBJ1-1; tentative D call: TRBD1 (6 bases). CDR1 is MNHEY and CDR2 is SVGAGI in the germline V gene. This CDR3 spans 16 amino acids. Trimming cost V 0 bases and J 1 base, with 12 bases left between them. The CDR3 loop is CASSYSGAGANTEAFF. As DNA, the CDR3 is TGTGCCAGCAGTTACTCCGGAGCAGGGGCGAACACTGAAGCTTTCTTT.

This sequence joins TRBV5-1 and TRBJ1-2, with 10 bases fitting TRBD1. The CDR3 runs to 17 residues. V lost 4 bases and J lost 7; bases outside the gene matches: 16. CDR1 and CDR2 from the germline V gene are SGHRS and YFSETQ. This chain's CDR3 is CASSHAPGQGPGGGYTF. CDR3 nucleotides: TGCGCCAGCAGCCACGCCCCGGGACAGGGGCCGGGAGGTGGCTACACCTTC.

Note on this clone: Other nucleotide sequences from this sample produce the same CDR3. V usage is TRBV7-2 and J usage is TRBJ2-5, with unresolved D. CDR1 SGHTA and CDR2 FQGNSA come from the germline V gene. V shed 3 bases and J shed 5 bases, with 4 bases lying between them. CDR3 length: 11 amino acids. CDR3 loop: CASSLYETQYF. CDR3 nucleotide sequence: TGTGCCAGCAGCTTGTATGAGACCCAGTACTTC.

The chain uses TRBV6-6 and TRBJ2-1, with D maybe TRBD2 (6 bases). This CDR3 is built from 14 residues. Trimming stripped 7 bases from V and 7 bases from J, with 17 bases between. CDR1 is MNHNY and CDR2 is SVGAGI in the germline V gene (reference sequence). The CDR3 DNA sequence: TGTGCCAGCATCGGGACTCAGATAAATAATGAGCAGTTCTTC. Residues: CASIGTQINNEQFF.

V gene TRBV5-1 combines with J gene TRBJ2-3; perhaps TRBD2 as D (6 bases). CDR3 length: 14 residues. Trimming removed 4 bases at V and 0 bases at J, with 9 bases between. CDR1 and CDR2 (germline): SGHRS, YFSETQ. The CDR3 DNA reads TGCGCCAGCAGCCGGGACTTTAGCACAGATACGCAGTATTTT. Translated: CASSRDFSTDTQYF.

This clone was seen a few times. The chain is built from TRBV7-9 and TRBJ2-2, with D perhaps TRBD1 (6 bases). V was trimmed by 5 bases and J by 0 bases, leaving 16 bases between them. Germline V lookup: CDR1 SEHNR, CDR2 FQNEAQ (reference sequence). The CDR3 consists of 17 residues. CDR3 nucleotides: TGTGCCAGCAGCACCGTGGGGGACACCCCGAACACCGGGGAGCTGTTTTTT. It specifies CASSTVGDTPNTGELFF.

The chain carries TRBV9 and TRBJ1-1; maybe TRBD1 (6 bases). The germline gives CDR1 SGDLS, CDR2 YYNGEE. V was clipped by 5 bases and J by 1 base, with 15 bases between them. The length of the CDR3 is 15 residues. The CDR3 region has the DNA TGTGCCAGCAGGCCTGGACAGTGGGAGAACACTGAAGCTTTCTTT. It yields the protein CASRPGQWENTEAFF.